These 21 T cell receptor beta chains came from one sample sequenced in a study of identical twins. TCRdb itself ran the 5' RACE reads through MiXCR, one entry per CDR3 protein. Of over 550,000 distinct CDR3 sequences listed, roughly 7.1% are singletons. These data are also associated with another study on yellow fever vaccine responses in identical twins.

The source material was PBMCs. These receptor sequences come from a young woman in good health.

This clonotype was counted only a few times. The chain uses TRBV20-1 and TRBJ1-1, with 7 bases lining up with TRBD1. The J segment lost 9 bases and the V segment lost 6 bases, leaving 4 bases of the junction unmatched. CDR1 is DFQATT, CDR2 SNEGSKA, per germline (reference sequence). There are 10 residues in the CDR3. This CDR3 is CSAYRGQAFF. CDR3 nucleotide sequence: TGCAGTGCGTACAGGGGACAAGCTTTCTTT.

V gene TRBV7-2 combines with J gene TRBJ2-5; D not certain. V shed 3 bases and J shed 5 bases, with 16 bases lying between them. This CDR3 is 15 amino acids long. Germline V gives CDR1 SGHTA, CDR2 FQGNSA. In DNA form, the CDR3 reads TGTGCCAGCAGCTTTGTTCGCGGCTTGGGGGAGACCCAGTACTTC. It encodes CASSFVRGLGETQYF.

This chain links TRBV7-8 with TRBJ2-7; D remains ambiguous. CDR3 length: 13 amino acids. CDR1 SGHVS and CDR2 FQNEAQ come from the germline V gene. The V end was cut by 8 bases, the J end by 2 bases, with 13 bases between. Here the CDR3 reads CASRPRATYEQYF. CDR3 coding DNA: TGTGCCAGCCGGCCTCGGGCCACCTACGAGCAGTACTTC.

A few counts support this clonotype. V usage is TRBV6-5 and J usage is TRBJ1-5; D is perhaps TRBD1 (6 bases). Germline V gene lookup returns CDR1 MNHEY and CDR2 SVGAGI. The CDR3 has 15 residues. Trimming stripped 0 bases from V and 7 bases from J, with 13 bases between. The CDR3 bases are TGTGCCAGCAGTTACTCGCAGGGGAAGGGACAGCCCCAGCATTTT. The encoded protein is CASSYSQGKGQPQHF.

The chain has TRBV12-3 or TRBV12-4 and TRBJ1-2, with D perhaps TRBD1 (6 bases). The germline V and J ends were trimmed by 8 bases and 6 bases, with 19 bases remaining between them. CDR3 length: 14 residues. CDR3 sequence reads: CASQSSRGNDGYTF. The CDR3, as DNA: TGTGCCAGCCAAAGCTCCAGGGGAAACGATGGCTACACCTTC.

This chain uses TRBV20-1 with TRBJ2-1, with 10 bases fitting TRBD2. The CDR3 is made up of 15 amino acids. Germline-derived CDR1 and CDR2 are DFQATT and SNEGSKA (reference sequence). The V segment lost 1 base and the J segment 7 bases; nucleotides outside the gene matches: 7. CDR3 coding DNA: TGCAGTGCTAGAGTAGGGCCTAGCGGGAGAAATGAGCAGTTCTTC. It encodes CSARVGPSGRNEQFF.

This clonotype has just a few counts. The V and J genes are TRBV4-1 and TRBJ1-1; D is unresolved. V lost 3 bases and J lost 1, with 9 bases in between. CDR1 is MGHRA and CDR2 is YSYEKL in the germline V gene. CDR3 length: 14 residues. CDR3 DNA sequence: TGCGCCAGCAGCCACGAACCGGGGAACACTGAAGCTTTCTTT. Amino acid sequence: CASSHEPGNTEAFF.

There are many counts of this clonotype. This rearrangement joins TRBV12-3 or TRBV12-4 to TRBJ1-2, with D hard to call. This CDR3 spans 14 amino acids. Deletions cut 5 bases from V and 5 bases from J, with 15 bases between. The CDR3 bases are TGTGCCAGCAGTCCGTGGACGAAGGAATATGGCTACACCTTC. This translates into CASSPWTKEYGYTF.

The chain uses TRBV14 and TRBJ2-1, with TRBD2 identical over 15 bases. Germline V gene lookup returns CDR1 SGHDN and CDR2 FVKESK. The CDR3 has 19 amino acids. J was trimmed by 4 bases and V by 2 bases; bases with no gene match: 9. This chain's CDR3 is CASSQTGGLAGGYYNEQFF. As DNA, the CDR3 is TGTGCCAGCAGCCAAACAGGGGGACTAGCGGGAGGTTATTACAATGAGCAGTTCTTC.

This chain uses TRBV5-8 with TRBJ2-3; TRBD1 agrees at 12 bases. From germline, CDR1 is SGHTS and CDR2 YDEGEE. The trim removed 6 bases at V and 4 bases at J, leaving 6 bases unmatched. The CDR3 has 15 amino acids. The CDR3 is CASTPGTGGPDTQYF. DNA for the CDR3: TGTGCCAGCACCCCCGGGACAGGGGGCCCAGATACGCAGTATTTT.

The genes are TRBV12-3 or TRBV12-4 and TRBJ2-7, with a possible D match to TRBD2 (5 bases). The CDR3 has 14 residues. Between the trimmed V and J ends, which lost 1 base and 3 bases, there was a span of 10 bases. The CDR3 spells CASSLGTLDYEQYF. DNA for the CDR3: TGTGCCAGCAGTTTAGGGACTCTAGACTACGAGCAGTACTTC.

This clonotype was detected many times. The J gene is TRBJ2-3, the V gene TRBV12-3 or TRBV12-4; D may be TRBD2 (6 bases). The V and J ends lost 3 bases and 1 base respectively, with 14 bases between them. This CDR3 is built from 16 residues. CDR3 sequence: CASSFLPGAGTDTQYF. The CDR3 nucleotides read TGTGCCAGCAGTTTTTTGCCGGGAGCAGGCACAGATACGCAGTATTTT.

This clonotype has a handful of counts. V usage is TRBV6-1 and J usage is TRBJ1-6; D perhaps matches TRBD1 (5 bases). Looked up from germline, CDR1 is MNHNS and CDR2 is SASEGT. The V end was cut by 6 bases, the J end by 9 bases, with 15 bases between. This CDR3 spans 14 amino acids. For the CDR3, the DNA is TGTGCCAGCAGCCTATCGGGGGTTTCTTCACCCCTCCACTTT. It encodes CASSLSGVSSPLHF.

This clonotype has ten or more counts. This chain links TRBV6-5 with TRBJ1-2; D unresolved. V was pared by 0 bases and J by 2 bases, with 10 bases between. The CDR3 is made up of 15 amino acids. Germline CDR1 and CDR2: MNHEY and SVGAGI. The CDR3 coding sequence is TGTGCCAGCAGTTACTCGACTATGGGAAACTATGGCTACACCTTC. Amino acids: CASSYSTMGNYGYTF.

The chain combines TRBV24-1 with TRBJ1-1, with D tentatively TRBD1 (6 bases). The CDR3 extends over 14 amino acids. The V end lost 7 bases, the J end lost 0 bases, and 11 bases lay between the germline ends. Germline V gene sequence: CDR1 KGHDR, CDR2 SFDVKD. The CDR3 nucleotides read TGTGCCACCAGAGCCGGGACATTGAACACTGAAGCTTTCTTT. It codes for CATRAGTLNTEAFF.

The chain employs TRBV29-1 and TRBJ2-2, with a weak D call TRBD2 (5 bases). This CDR3 is built from 11 residues. V lost 5 bases and J 5 bases, leaving 6 bases between the germline ends. Germline V CDR1 and CDR2: SQVTM, ANQGSEA. CDR3 protein: CSVWETGELFF. The CDR3, as DNA: TGCAGCGTTTGGGAGACCGGGGAGCTGTTTTTT.

This clonotype occurred a few times. The chain employs TRBV12-3 or TRBV12-4 and TRBJ1-6; D is ambiguous. Trimming pared 5 bases from V and 2 bases from J, leaving 7 bases between. This CDR3 region has 14 residues. In DNA form, the CDR3 reads TGTGCCAGCAGTCCGGACCCCTATAATTCACCCCTCCACTTT. This encodes CASSPDPYNSPLHF.

The chain carries TRBV11-2 and TRBJ2-1; 10 bases map to TRBD2. The CDR3 runs to 14 residues. The germline CDR1 and CDR2 sequences are SGHAT and FQNNGV. Trimming at V came to 5 bases and at J to 10 bases, leaving 8 bases not matched to a gene. CDR3 nucleotide sequence: TGTGCCAGCAGCGATCGTCTAGCGGGAGAGGAGCAGTTCTTC. Its translation: CASSDRLAGEEQFF.

This clonotype was recorded at least ten times. The chain couples TRBV12-3 or TRBV12-4 to TRBJ2-7; D unresolved. Trimming removed 2 bases at V and 12 bases at J, with 17 bases between. The CDR3 is made up of 13 amino acids. CDR3 region: CASSLSSQHPRYF. The CDR3 nucleotides are TGTGCCAGCAGTTTAAGTAGCCAGCATCCTAGGTACTTC.

This clonotype was observed at least ten times. The chain uses TRBV12-3 or TRBV12-4 and TRBJ2-3, with 8 bases matching TRBD2. After removal of 7 bases from V and 7 bases from J, the junction contained 10 bases not matched to a gene. CDR3 length equals 14 residues. This chain's CDR3 is CASTSGGVSNTQYF. DNA of the CDR3: TGTGCCAGCACCTCCGGGGGGGTCTCGAATACGCAGTATTTT.

About this clonotype: At one of its ends the junction is not consistent with the germline gene, which may arise from a read error. The J gene is TRBJ2-1, the V gene TRBV20-1; 7 bases are shared with TRBD1. CDR3 length: 12 residues. The germline CDR1 and CDR2 sequences are DFQATT and SNEGSKA (reference sequence). The CDR3 DNA is TGCAGTGCTAGCCCTTCGACAGGGTTCGGGGTCTTC. As protein: CSASPSTGFGVF.